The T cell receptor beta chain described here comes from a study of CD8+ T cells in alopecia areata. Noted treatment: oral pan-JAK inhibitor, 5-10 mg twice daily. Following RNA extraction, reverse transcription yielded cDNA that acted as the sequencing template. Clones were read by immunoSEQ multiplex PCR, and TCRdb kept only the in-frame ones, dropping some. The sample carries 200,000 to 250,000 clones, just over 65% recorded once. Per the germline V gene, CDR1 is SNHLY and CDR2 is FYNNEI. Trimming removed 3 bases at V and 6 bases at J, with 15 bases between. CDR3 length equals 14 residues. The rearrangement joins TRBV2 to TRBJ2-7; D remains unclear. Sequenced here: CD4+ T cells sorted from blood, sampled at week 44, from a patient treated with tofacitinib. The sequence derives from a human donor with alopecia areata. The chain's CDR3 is CASSEGVGSGEQYF. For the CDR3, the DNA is TGTGCCAGCAGTGAGGGTGTGGGTTCAGGCGAGCAGTACTTC.